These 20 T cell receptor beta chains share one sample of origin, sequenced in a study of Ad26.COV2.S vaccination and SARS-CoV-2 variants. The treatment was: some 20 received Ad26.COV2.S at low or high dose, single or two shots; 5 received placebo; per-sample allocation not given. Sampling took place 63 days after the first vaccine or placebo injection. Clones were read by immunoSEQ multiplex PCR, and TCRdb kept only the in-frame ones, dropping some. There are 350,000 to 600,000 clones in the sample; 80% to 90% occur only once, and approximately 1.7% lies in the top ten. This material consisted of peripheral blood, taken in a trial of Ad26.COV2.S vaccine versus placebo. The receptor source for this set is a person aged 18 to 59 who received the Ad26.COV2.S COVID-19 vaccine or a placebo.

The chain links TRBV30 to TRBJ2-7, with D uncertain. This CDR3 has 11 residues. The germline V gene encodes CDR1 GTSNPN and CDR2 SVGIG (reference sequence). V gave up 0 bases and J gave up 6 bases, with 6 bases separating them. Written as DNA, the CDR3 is TGTGCCTGGAGTGTACTATCCGAGCAGTACTTC. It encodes CAWSVLSEQYF.

CDR3 nucleotide sequence: TGTGCCAGTAGTATATGGCGGGATGCGTACAATGAGCAGTTCTTC. Translating gives CASSIWRDAYNEQFF. This sequence joins TRBV19 and TRBJ2-1, with D possibly TRBD2 on 6 matching bases. V lost 2 bases and J 4 bases, leaving 12 bases between the germline ends. The CDR3 has 15 amino acids. Germline V gives CDR1 LNHDA, CDR2 SQIVND (reference sequence).

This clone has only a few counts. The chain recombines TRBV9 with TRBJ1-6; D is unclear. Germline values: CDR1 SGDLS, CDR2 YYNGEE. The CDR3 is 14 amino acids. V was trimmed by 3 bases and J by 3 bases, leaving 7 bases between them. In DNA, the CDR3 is TGTGCCAGCAGCGGAATTAACTATAATTCACCCCTCCACTTT. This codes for CASSGINYNSPLHF.

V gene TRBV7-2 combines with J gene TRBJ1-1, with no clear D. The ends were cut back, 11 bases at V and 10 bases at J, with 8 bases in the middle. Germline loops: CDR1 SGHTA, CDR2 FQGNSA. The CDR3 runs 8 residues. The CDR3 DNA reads TGTACCGAGAGCTCAGCTTTCTTT. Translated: CTESSAFF.

CDR3 coding DNA: TGTGCCACCAGCAGAGGTTTGGGACTAGCGGGAGACGACAATGAGCAGTTCTTC. Protein: CATSRGLGLAGDDNEQFF. This chain joins TRBV15 and TRBJ2-1; TRBD2 agrees at 14 bases. CDR1 and CDR2 from the germline V gene are LNHNV and YYDKDF (reference sequence). V lost 1 base to trimming and J lost 5 bases; unmatched junction nucleotides: 7. The CDR3 covers 18 residues.

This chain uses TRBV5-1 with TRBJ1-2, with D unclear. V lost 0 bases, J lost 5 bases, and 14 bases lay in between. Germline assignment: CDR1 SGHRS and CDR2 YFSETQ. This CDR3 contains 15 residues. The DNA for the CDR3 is TGCGCCAGCAGCTTGGCCGCGTCCTCAGAATATGGCTACACCTTC. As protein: CASSLAASSEYGYTF. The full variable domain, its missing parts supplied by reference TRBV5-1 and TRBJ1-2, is KAGVTQTPRYLIKTRGQQVTLSCSPISGHRSVSWYQQTPGQGLQFLFEYFSETQRNKGNFPGRFSGRQFSNSRSEMNVSTLELGDSALYLCASSLAASSEYGYTFGSGTRLTVV.

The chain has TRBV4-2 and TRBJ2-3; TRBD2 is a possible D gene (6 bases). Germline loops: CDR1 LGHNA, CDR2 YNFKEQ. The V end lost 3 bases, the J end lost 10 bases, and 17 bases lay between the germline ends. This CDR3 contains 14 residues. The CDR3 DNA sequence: TGTGCCAGCAGCCAGCCGGGGGACCAAGGAGCGCAGTATTTT. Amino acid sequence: CASSQPGDQGAQYF.

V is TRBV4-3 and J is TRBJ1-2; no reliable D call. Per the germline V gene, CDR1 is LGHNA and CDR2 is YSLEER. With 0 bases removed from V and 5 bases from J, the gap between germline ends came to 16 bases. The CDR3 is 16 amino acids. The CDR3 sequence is CASSQDVSRSAYGYTF. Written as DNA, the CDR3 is TGCGCCAGCAGCCAAGATGTATCGCGCAGTGCTTATGGCTACACCTTC.

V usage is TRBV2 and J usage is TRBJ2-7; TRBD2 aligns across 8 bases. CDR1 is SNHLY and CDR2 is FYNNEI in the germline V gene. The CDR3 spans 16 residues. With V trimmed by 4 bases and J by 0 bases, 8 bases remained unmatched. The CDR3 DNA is TGTGCCAGCAGTGCTGGACTAGCACAAAACTCCTACGAGCAGTACTTC. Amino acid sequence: CASSAGLAQNSYEQYF.

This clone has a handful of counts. Written as DNA, the CDR3 is TGCGCCAGCAGCTTAAACTACGAGCAGTACTTC. This translates into CASSLNYEQYF. The V and J genes are TRBV5-1 and TRBJ2-7; D uncertain. The CDR3 totals 11 residues. V lost 2 bases, J lost 3 bases, and 3 bases lay in between. CDR1 is SGHRS and CDR2 is YFSETQ in the germline V gene.

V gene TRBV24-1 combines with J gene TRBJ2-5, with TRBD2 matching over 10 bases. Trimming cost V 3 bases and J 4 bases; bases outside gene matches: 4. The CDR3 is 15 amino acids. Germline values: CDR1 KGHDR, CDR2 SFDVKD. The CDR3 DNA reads TGTGCCACCAGTGATAAAGCGGGAGGGCCAGAGACCCAGTACTTC. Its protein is CATSDKAGGPETQYF.

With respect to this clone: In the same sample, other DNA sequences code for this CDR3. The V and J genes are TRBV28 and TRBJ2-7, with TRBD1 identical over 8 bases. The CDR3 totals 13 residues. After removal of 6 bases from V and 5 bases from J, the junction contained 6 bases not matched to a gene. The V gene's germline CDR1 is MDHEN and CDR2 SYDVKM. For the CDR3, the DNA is TGTGCCAGCAGCCTGGACAGGGTCCACGAGCAGTACTTC. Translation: CASSLDRVHEQYF.

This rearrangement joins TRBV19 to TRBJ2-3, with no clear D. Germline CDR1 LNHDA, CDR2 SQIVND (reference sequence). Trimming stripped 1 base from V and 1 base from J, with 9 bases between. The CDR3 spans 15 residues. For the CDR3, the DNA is TGTGCCAGTAGTATAGTTGCATACCGCACAGATACGCAGTATTTT. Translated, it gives CASSIVAYRTDTQYF. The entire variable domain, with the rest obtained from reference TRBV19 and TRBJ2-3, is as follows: DGGITQSPKYLFRKEGQNVTLSCEQNLNHDAMYWYRQDPGQGLRLIYYSQIVNDFQKGDIAEGYSVSREKKESFPLTVTSAQKNPTAFYLCASSIVAYRTDTQYFGPGTRLTVL.

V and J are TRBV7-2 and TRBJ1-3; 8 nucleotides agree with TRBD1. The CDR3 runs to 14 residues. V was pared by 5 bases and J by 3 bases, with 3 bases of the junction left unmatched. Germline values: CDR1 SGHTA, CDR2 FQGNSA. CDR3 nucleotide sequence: TGTGCCAGCAGCGTGGGACAGGTTGGAAACACCATATATTTT. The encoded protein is CASSVGQVGNTIYF.

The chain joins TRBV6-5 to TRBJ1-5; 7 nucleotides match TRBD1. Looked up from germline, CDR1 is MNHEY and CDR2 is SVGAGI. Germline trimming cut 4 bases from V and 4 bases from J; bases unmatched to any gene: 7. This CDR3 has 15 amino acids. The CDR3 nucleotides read TGTGCCAGCAGTTCCGGACAGGACGGAAATCAGCCCCAGCATTTT. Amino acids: CASSSGQDGNQPQHF.

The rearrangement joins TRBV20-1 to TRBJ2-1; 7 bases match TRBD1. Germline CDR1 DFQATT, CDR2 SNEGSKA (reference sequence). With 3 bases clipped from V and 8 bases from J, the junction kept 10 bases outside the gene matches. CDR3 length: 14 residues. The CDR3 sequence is CSASRQGVGDEQFF. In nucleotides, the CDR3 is TGCAGTGCTAGTCGGCAGGGGGTTGGGGATGAGCAGTTCTTC.

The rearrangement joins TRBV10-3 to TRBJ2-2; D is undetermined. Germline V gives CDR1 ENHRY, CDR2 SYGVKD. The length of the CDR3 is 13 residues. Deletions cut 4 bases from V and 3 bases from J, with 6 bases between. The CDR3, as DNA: TGTGCCATCAGTGCGAGAGACACCGGGGAGCTGTTTTTT. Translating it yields CAISARDTGELFF.

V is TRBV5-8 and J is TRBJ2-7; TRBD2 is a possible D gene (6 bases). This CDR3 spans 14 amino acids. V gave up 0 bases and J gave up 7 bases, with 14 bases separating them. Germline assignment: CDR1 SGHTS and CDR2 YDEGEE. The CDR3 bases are TGTGCCAGCAGCTTGGTGGCCCGGGGGAGGGAGCAGTACTTC. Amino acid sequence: CASSLVARGREQYF. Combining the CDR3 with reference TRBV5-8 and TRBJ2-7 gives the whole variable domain EAGVTQSPTHLIKTRGQQATLRCSPISGHTSVYWYQQALGLGLQFLLWYDEGEERNRGNFPPRFSGRQFPNYSSELNVNALELEDSALYLCASSLVARGREQYFGPGTRLTVT.

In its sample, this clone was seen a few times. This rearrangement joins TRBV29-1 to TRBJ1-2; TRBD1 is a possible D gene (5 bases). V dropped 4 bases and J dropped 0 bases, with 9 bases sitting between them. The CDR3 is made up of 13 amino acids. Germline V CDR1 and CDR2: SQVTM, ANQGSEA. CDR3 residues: CSVGTRANYGYTF. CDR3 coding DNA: TGCAGCGTTGGTACCAGGGCTAACTATGGCTACACCTTC.

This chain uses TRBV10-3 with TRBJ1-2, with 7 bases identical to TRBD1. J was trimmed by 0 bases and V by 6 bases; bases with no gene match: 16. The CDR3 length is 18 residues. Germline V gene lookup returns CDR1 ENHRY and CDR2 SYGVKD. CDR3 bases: TGTGCCATCAGACGACAGGGCGGGCCTCTAAAATCTAACTATGGCTACACCTTC. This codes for CAIRRQGGPLKSNYGYTF.